The 26 T cell receptor beta chains below all came from one sample that was sequenced in a study of cytomegalovirus exposure and HLA in healthy donors. Both 60 Vbeta primers and 13 Jbeta primers went into the PCR. Here immunoSEQ multiplex PCR was the method, and the copy in TCRdb shows in-frame clones only, minus some. The sample carries fewer than 95,000 clones, over 55% recorded once. The specimen was PBMCs. The receptors come from a woman in her twenties or thirties in good health and CMV-seronegative.

The chain links TRBV7-9 to TRBJ2-3; 7 bases match TRBD1. V lost 5 bases and J lost 0; bases outside the gene matches: 2. Germline V gene lookup returns CDR1 SEHNR and CDR2 FQNEAQ (reference sequence). The CDR3 totals 14 residues. The CDR3 loop is CASSGGQSTDTQYF. The CDR3 bases are TGTGCCAGCAGCGGGGGACAGAGCACAGATACGCAGTATTTT. Drawing the rest from reference TRBV7-9 and TRBJ2-3, the complete variable domain is DTGVSQNPRHKITKRGQNVTFRCDPISEHNRLYWYRQTLGQGPEFLTYFQNEAQLEKSRLLSDRFSAERPKGSFSTLEIQRTEQGDSAMYLCASSGGQSTDTQYFGPGTRLTVL.

This rearrangement joins TRBV30 to TRBJ2-3; TRBD1 might be the D (5 bases). Germline V gene data show CDR1 as GTSNPN and CDR2 as SVGIG (reference sequence). The V end was cut by 5 bases, the J end by 2 bases, with 11 bases between. The CDR3 loop spans 13 amino acids. CDR3 amino acids: CAWGAAFTDTQYF. CDR3 bases: TGTGCCTGGGGGGCAGCCTTCACAGATACGCAGTATTTT.

The chain couples TRBV7-9 to TRBJ2-5; D perhaps matches TRBD1 (7 bases). The CDR3 totals 14 residues. V lost 5 bases, J lost 5 bases, and 15 bases lay in between. CDR1 is SEHNR, CDR2 FQNEAQ, per germline (reference sequence). CDR3 sequence (DNA): TGTGCCAGCAGCGCAGGGGGGAAGCACGAGACCCAGTACTTC. This sequence encodes CASSAGGKHETQYF.

The V call is TRBV7-9, the J call TRBJ1-4; 10 bases map to TRBD1. Germline trimming cut 4 bases from V and 8 bases from J; bases unmatched to any gene: 7. This CDR3 is 15 amino acids long. Germline CDR1 and CDR2: SEHNR and FQNEAQ (reference sequence). Written as DNA, the CDR3 is TGTGCCAGCAGCTCTCCGGGACAGGGGTACGAAAAACTGTTTTTT. Amino acid sequence: CASSSPGQGYEKLFF.

The chain links TRBV25-1 to TRBJ1-5; D is ambiguous. The CDR3 contains 16 residues. Germline V gene sequence: CDR1 MGHDK, CDR2 SYGVNS. V was trimmed by 3 bases and J by 0 bases, leaving 12 bases between them. The CDR3 DNA sequence: TGTGCCAGCAGTGACGGCGACTCCTATAGCAATCAGCCCCAGCATTTT. Protein product: CASSDGDSYSNQPQHF. Supplemented by reference TRBV25-1 and TRBJ1-5, the full variable domain reads EADIYQTPRYLVIGTGKKITLECSQTMGHDKMYWYQQDPGMELHLIHYSYGVNSTEKGDLSSESTVSRIRTEHFPLTLESARPSHTSQYLCASSDGDSYSNQPQHFGDGTRLSIL.

In this sample, this clone turned up a few times. The rearrangement uses TRBV7-3 and TRBJ2-2; D is perhaps TRBD1 (6 bases). Trimming left V 4 bases short and J 7 bases short, with 13 bases between. Germline V gene sequence: CDR1 SGHTA, CDR2 FQGTGA. There are 14 residues in the CDR3. CDR3 region: CASSSHRVHGELFF. The CDR3 DNA reads as TGTGCCAGCAGCTCGCACAGGGTACACGGGGAGCTGTTTTTT. Based on the CDR3 plus reference TRBV7-3 and TRBJ2-2, the full variable domain is GAGVSQTPSNKVTEKGKYVELRCDPISGHTALYWYRQSLGQGPEFLIYFQGTGAADDSGLPNDRFFAVRPEGSVSTLKIQRTERGDSAVYLCASSSHRVHGELFFGEGSRLTVL.

V gene TRBV4-1 combines with J gene TRBJ2-3; 10 bases are a match to TRBD2. The CDR3 totals 16 residues. J gave up 5 bases and V 1 base, and 6 bases lay outside the gene matches. The germline V gene encodes CDR1 MGHRA and CDR2 YSYEKL. CDR3 nucleotide sequence: TGCGCCAGCAGCCAAGGGCTAGCGGGGGTGGGAGATACGCAGTATTTT. Amino acid sequence: CASSQGLAGVGDTQYF.

The rearrangement links TRBV7-9 to TRBJ2-7, with D possibly being TRBD1 (6 bases). Germline V CDR1 and CDR2: SEHNR, FQNEAQ (reference sequence). This CDR3 comprises 12 residues. The CDR3 bases are TGTGCTTCAGGGGTAGATGGCTACGAGCAGTACTTC. Translating gives CASGVDGYEQYF.

The chain joins TRBV13 to TRBJ2-5; D is possibly TRBD1 (5 bases). This CDR3 has 12 amino acids. Germline CDR1 is PRHDT and CDR2 is FYEKMQ (reference sequence). The V end was cut by 7 bases, the J end by 7 bases, with 13 bases between. In DNA form, the CDR3 reads TGTGCCAGCACCGACTCAAGGGGGACCCAGTACTTC. Its translation is CASTDSRGTQYF.

The chain combines TRBV7-6 with TRBJ2-7, with D possibly matching TRBD1 (6 bases). V lost 4 bases and J lost 5, with 12 bases in between. Germline CDR1 is SGHVS and CDR2 is FNYEAQ. The CDR3 totals 13 residues. The CDR3 sequence: CASSSTPGDEQYF. The CDR3 bases are TGTGCCAGCAGCTCTACTCCAGGGGACGAGCAGTACTTC.

In its sample, this clone was seen a few times. The CDR3 loop reads CASSLVQGAAEAFF. The DNA of the CDR3 is TGTGCCAGCAGCCTCGTACAGGGGGCGGCTGAAGCTTTCTTT. The V gene is TRBV5-6, the J gene TRBJ1-1, with 9 positions matching TRBD1. The V gene end was trimmed by 4 bases and the J gene end by 6 bases; junction bases not matched to a gene: 7. This CDR3 contains 14 residues. Germline V lookup: CDR1 SGHDT, CDR2 YYEEEE.

A few counts support this clone. The V call is TRBV7-2, the J call TRBJ2-7; 7 bases are a match to TRBD1. The CDR3 is made up of 15 amino acids. The germline gives CDR1 SGHTA, CDR2 FQGNSA. Unmatched junction bases numbered 8, after V lost 6 bases and J lost 0 bases. The CDR3, as DNA: TGTGCCAGCAGTTTACGACAGGGCCACTCCTACGAGCAGTACTTC. Protein: CASSLRQGHSYEQYF.

The genes are TRBV18 and TRBJ1-5; D is uncertain. This CDR3 contains 12 residues. The germline V gene encodes CDR1 KGHSH and CDR2 LQKENI. V gave up 5 bases and J gave up 5 bases, with 7 bases separating them. CDR3 loop: CASSKEDQPQHF. The CDR3 DNA is TGTGCCAGCTCAAAGGAGGATCAGCCCCAGCATTTT.

Only a few counts were recorded for this clone. The chain employs TRBV7-2 and TRBJ2-7; 8 positions match TRBD1. The CDR3 consists of 15 residues. The V gene's germline CDR1 is SGHTA and CDR2 FQGNSA. V dropped 5 bases and J dropped 0; count of bases not matched to a gene: 6. In nucleotides, the CDR3 is TGTGCCAGCAGCGCCCAAGGACAGGGCTCCTACGAGCAGTACTTC. Translation: CASSAQGQGSYEQYF.

The chain uses TRBV7-9 and TRBJ1-6; TRBD1 agrees at 8 bases. Trimming cost V 5 bases and J 7 bases; bases outside gene matches: 7. Germline V gene data show CDR1 as SEHNR and CDR2 as FQNEAQ (reference sequence). There are 15 residues in the CDR3. DNA of the CDR3: TGTGCCAGCAGCGAATTGGGACAGGAGAATTCACCCCTCCACTTT. It translates to CASSELGQENSPLHF.

This chain links TRBV19 with TRBJ1-1; D is uncertain. Germline CDR1 reads LNHDA; CDR2 reads SQIVND (reference sequence). The V end was cut by 7 bases, the J end by 1 base, with 16 bases between. The CDR3 runs 15 residues. In DNA, the CDR3 is TGTGCCAGTAACACCCCCGGTTGGGCGAACACTGAAGCTTTCTTT. Its protein product is CASNTPGWANTEAFF.

This clone was counted a few times. This chain links TRBV11-3 with TRBJ1-5; 8 bases map to TRBD1. With 5 bases clipped from V and 0 bases from J, the junction kept 9 bases outside the gene matches. CDR3 length equals 17 residues. Germline CDR1 reads SGHNT; CDR2 reads YENEEA. This CDR3 reads CASSPDREGNSNQPQHF. CDR3 nucleotide sequence: TGTGCCAGCAGCCCGGACAGGGAGGGAAATAGCAATCAGCCCCAGCATTTT.

This clone appeared a few times. The chain has TRBV19 and TRBJ1-3; D unresolved. Trimming pared 5 bases from V and 0 bases from J, leaving 14 bases between. Germline lookup yields CDR1 LNHDA and CDR2 SQIVND (reference sequence). CDR3 length equals 16 residues. The CDR3, as DNA: TGTGCCAGTAGTCGAGGGAAGAGCTTCTCTGGAAACACCATATATTTT. Amino acid sequence: CASSRGKSFSGNTIYF.

The rearrangement links TRBV13 to TRBJ2-3, with D maybe TRBD2 (6 bases). CDR1 is PRHDT, CDR2 FYEKMQ, per germline (reference sequence). There are 15 residues in the CDR3. Trimming stripped 8 bases from V and 0 bases from J, with 15 bases between. The CDR3 sequence: CASEQEGASTDTQYF. CDR3 DNA: TGTGCCAGCGAACAGGAGGGAGCCAGCACAGATACGCAGTATTTT.

This clone has a handful of counts. The chain employs TRBV6-1 and TRBJ1-6; TRBD1 matches 7 bases. V trimming: 8 bases; J trimming: 8 bases; junction bases outside the gene matches: 6. Germline V lookup: CDR1 MNHNS, CDR2 SASEGT. The CDR3 runs to 13 residues. The CDR3 protein is CASFDREYSPLHF. DNA of the CDR3: TGTGCCAGCTTTGACAGGGAGTATTCACCCCTCCACTTT.

This chain uses TRBV2 with TRBJ2-1; 8 bases map to TRBD1. The CDR3 contains 16 residues. Germline-derived CDR1 and CDR2 are SNHLY and FYNNEI. V was clipped by 4 bases and J by 2 bases; unmatched bases: 7. CDR3 nucleotide sequence: TGTGCCAGCAGTGTAATCGGACAGGGACCCTACAATGAGCAGTTCTTC. As protein: CASSVIGQGPYNEQFF.

The CDR3 DNA reads TGTGCCAGCAGCTTCCCAGGTTCCGGTGAGCAGTTCTTC. Translating gives CASSFPGSGEQFF. V and J are TRBV9 and TRBJ2-1; D remains ambiguous. CDR1 is SGDLS and CDR2 is YYNGEE in the germline V gene. The CDR3 has 13 amino acids. V lost 4 bases and J 9 bases, leaving 14 bases between the germline ends.

This clone showed up just a few times. This chain joins TRBV28 and TRBJ2-6; the match to TRBD1 covers 7 bases. V was clipped by 5 bases and J by 3 bases; unmatched bases: 4. Germline V gives CDR1 MDHEN, CDR2 SYDVKM. This CDR3 contains 15 residues. The CDR3 DNA reads TGTGCCAGCAGTGCTAGGGGGCTTGGGGCCAACGTCCTGACTTTC. It is translated as CASSARGLGANVLTF.

The V gene is TRBV30, the J gene TRBJ2-1; D remains ambiguous. Deletions cut 1 base from V and 9 bases from J, with 10 bases between. CDR3 size: 12 residues. Germline values: CDR1 GTSNPN, CDR2 SVGIG (reference sequence). Written as DNA, the CDR3 is TGTGCCTGGAGTGGTCTTATGGCTGAGCAGTTCTTC. This translates into CAWSGLMAEQFF.

This clone was counted only a few times. V is TRBV7-9 and J is TRBJ1-1; D possibly corresponds to TRBD1 (6 bases). This CDR3 region has 18 residues. Deletions cut 5 bases from V and 5 bases from J, with 27 bases between. Germline-derived CDR1 and CDR2 are SEHNR and FQNEAQ (reference sequence). As DNA, the CDR3 is TGTGCCAGCAGCCGTTGGACTTCCCTTAAGATCCAGGGGACTGAAGCTTTCTTT. It encodes CASSRWTSLKIQGTEAFF.

The chain employs TRBV5-1 and TRBJ2-5; a possible D gene is TRBD2 (6 bases). The CDR3 runs to 16 residues. CDR1 SGHRS and CDR2 YFSETQ come from the germline V gene. Trimming pared 0 bases from V and 1 base from J, leaving 13 bases between. As DNA, the CDR3 is TGCGCCAGCAGCTTGGGGAGGCGGGGCCTCCAAGAGACCCAGTACTTC. Its protein is CASSLGRRGLQETQYF.